This T cell receptor (beta chain) is drawn from a study of a mutant IDH1 vaccine in newly diagnosed glioma. Across the whole study: The start of vaccination came 4-6 weeks after radiotherapy alone, or with temozolomide cycles. Before enrollment, patients got radiotherapy alone, temozolomide alone, or mostly the combination.

The CDR3 has 18 amino acids. Trimming took off 0 bases at V and 7 bases at J, with 22 bases between the two ends. Germline V gene data show CDR1 as SGDLS and CDR2 as YYNGEE. The time point here: week 35, safety follow-up. Every vaccine dose comprised 300 ug of mutant IDH1 20-mer peptide plus topical imiquimod. Eight vaccinations went to patients in weeks 1, 3, 5, 7, 11, 15, 19, 23. TCRdb's table, derived via immunoSEQ multiplex PCR, lists solely in-frame clones and lacks some. This sample carries 45,000 or so clones, around 86% of them seen once, and the ten largest clones take 4.7%. On this clone: Its antigen remains unidentified.

The V call is TRBV9, the J call TRBJ2-2, with TRBD1 as a possible D gene (6 bases). This TCR was sampled from a woman between 40 and 50 years old with glioma. Some clones in this sample may be carry-over from other donors' samples. The sequenced sample was PBMCs, obtained from a glioma patient whose treatment included an IDH1 peptide vaccine. CDR3: CASSVDPSQGRRIGELFF. In DNA, the CDR3 is TGTGCCAGCAGCGTAGACCCTTCACAGGGAAGGAGGATCGGGGAGCTGTTTTTT. Filled out from reference TRBV9 and TRBJ2-2, the complete variable domain reads DSGVTQTPKHLITATGQRVTLRCSPRSGDLSVYWYQQSLDQGLQFLIQYYNGEERAKGNILERFSAQQFPDLHSELNLSSLELGDSALYFCASSVDPSQGRRIGELFFGEGSRLTVL.